Presented here are 7 T cell receptor beta chains from one specimen sequenced in a study of T-cell reconstitution after alpha-beta-depleted transplantation in children. A TCRbeta library incorporating unique molecular identifiers was prepared. TCRdb reanalysed the PCR reads using MiXCR and keeps one entry per CDR3 protein. The repertoire holds fewer than 750,000 distinct CDR3 sequences, 20% to 25% seen once, with approximately 14% in the top ten. Sample: PBMCs, mostly from graft donor cells, taken 360 days after TCRalphabeta/CD19-depleted stem cell transplant. These receptor sequences come from a boy in the first two years of life who had a stem cell transplant for acute myeloid leukemia, so the T cells may come from the graft donor.

The V and J genes are TRBV12-3 or TRBV12-4 and TRBJ1-4; D is possibly TRBD1 (5 bases). The CDR3 is made up of 15 amino acids. V lost 4 bases to trimming and J lost 0 bases, with 9 bases between them. The CDR3 protein is CASSSDRTTNEKLFF. The CDR3 DNA is TGTGCCAGCAGTTCTGACAGAACAACTAATGAAAAACTGTTTTTT.

This clonotype was seen more than once but under ten times. The chain uses TRBV29-1 and TRBJ2-3; 9 bases map to TRBD2. This CDR3 spans 14 amino acids. Per germline, CDR1 SQVTM and CDR2 ANQGSEA. With V trimmed by 6 bases and J by 1 base, 5 bases remained unmatched. The DNA for the CDR3 is TGCAGCGTGCAGCGGGGGGCCGGCACAGATACGCAGTATTTT. Translated: CSVQRGAGTDTQYF.

The chain carries TRBV7-3 and TRBJ2-3, with a weak D call TRBD2 (6 bases). Trimming took 5 bases from V and 0 from J, leaving 18 bases between them. The germline V gene encodes CDR1 SGHTA and CDR2 FQGTGA. The CDR3 covers 17 residues. CDR3 bases: TGTGCCAGCAGCCTTCGTCCAGGCGGACTAAGCACAGATACGCAGTATTTT. Its translation is CASSLRPGGLSTDTQYF. Complete variable domain (other parts from reference TRBV7-3 and TRBJ2-3): GAGVSQTPSNKVTEKGKYVELRCDPISGHTALYWYRQSLGQGPEFLIYFQGTGAADDSGLPNDRFFAVRPEGSVSTLKIQRTERGDSAVYLCASSLRPGGLSTDTQYFGPGTRLTVL.

The V gene is TRBV9, the J gene TRBJ2-5; the match to TRBD2 covers 11 bases. With 5 bases clipped from V and 4 bases from J, the junction kept 7 bases outside the gene matches. Germline assignment: CDR1 SGDLS and CDR2 YYNGEE. This CDR3 is built from 15 residues. This chain's CDR3 is CASSVGLAGGETQYF. The CDR3 region has the DNA TGTGCCAGCAGTGTCGGGCTAGCGGGGGGAGAGACCCAGTACTTC. The entire variable domain, with the rest obtained from reference TRBV9 and TRBJ2-5, is as follows: DSGVTQTPKHLITATGQRVTLRCSPRSGDLSVYWYQQSLDQGLQFLIQYYNGEERAKGNILERFSAQQFPDLHSELNLSSLELGDSALYFCASSVGLAGGETQYFGPGTRLLVL.

This clonotype was detected many times. V gene TRBV27 combines with J gene TRBJ2-4; 11 bases agree with TRBD2. Germline CDR1 and CDR2: MNHEY and SMNVEV (reference sequence). The CDR3 is made up of 14 amino acids. The trim removed 6 bases at V and 6 bases at J, leaving 4 bases unmatched. CDR3: CASSPLAGGNIQYF. For the CDR3, the DNA is TGTGCCAGCAGCCCCCTAGCGGGGGGAAACATTCAGTACTTC.

This rearrangement joins TRBV6-5 to TRBJ2-3; D gene unclear. V dropped 2 bases and J dropped 4 bases, with 10 bases sitting between them. In germline, CDR1 is MNHEY, CDR2 SVGAGI. This CDR3 is 14 amino acids long. Here the CDR3 reads CASSYRVNADTQYF. The CDR3 bases are TGTGCCAGCAGTTACAGGGTGAACGCAGATACGCAGTATTTT.

This clonotype was picked up a small number of times. The rearrangement joins TRBV20-1 to TRBJ2-7, with TRBD1 as a possible D gene (7 bases). Germline CDR1 DFQATT, CDR2 SNEGSKA (reference sequence). The ends were cut back, 6 bases at V and 2 bases at J, with 17 bases in the middle. This CDR3 comprises 14 residues. DNA of the CDR3: TGCAGTGCCTTGGAGGGACAGCGAGCCTACGAGCAGTACGTC. Its translation: CSALEGQRAYEQYV.